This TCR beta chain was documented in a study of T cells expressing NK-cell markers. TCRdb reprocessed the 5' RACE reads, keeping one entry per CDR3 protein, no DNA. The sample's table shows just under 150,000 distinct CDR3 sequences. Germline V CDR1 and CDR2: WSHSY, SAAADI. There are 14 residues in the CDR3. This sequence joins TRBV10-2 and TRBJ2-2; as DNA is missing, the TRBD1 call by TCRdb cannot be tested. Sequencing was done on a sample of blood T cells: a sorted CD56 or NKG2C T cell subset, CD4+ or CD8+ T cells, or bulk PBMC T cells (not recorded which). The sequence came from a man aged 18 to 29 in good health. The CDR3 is CASIWDSPTGELFF.